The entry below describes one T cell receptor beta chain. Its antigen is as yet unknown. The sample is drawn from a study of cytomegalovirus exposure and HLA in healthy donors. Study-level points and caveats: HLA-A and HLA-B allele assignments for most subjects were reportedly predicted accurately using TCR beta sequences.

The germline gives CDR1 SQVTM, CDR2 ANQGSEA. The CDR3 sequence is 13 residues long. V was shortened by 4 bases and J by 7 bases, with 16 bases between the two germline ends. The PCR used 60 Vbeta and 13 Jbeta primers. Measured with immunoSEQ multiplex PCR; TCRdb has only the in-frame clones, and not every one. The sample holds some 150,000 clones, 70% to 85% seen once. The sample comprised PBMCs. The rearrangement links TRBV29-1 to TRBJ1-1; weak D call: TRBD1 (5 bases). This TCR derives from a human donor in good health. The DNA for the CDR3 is TGCAGCGTTGGAAAAGGGGAGGGACGTGAAGCTTTCTTT. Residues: CSVGKGEGREAFF.